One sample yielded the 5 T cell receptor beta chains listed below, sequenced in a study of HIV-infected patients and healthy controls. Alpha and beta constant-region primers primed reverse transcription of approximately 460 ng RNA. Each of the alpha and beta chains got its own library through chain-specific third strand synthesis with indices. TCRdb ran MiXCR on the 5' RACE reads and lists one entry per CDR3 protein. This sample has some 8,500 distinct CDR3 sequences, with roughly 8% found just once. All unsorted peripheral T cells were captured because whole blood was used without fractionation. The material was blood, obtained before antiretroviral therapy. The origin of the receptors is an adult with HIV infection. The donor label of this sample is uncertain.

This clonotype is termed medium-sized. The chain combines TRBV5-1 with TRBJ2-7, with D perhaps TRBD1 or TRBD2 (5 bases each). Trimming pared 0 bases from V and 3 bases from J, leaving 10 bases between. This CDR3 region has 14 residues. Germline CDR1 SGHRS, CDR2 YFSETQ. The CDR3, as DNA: TGCGCCAGCAGCTTGGCCGCAGGGAGCTACGAGCAGTACTTC. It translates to CASSLAAGSYEQYF.

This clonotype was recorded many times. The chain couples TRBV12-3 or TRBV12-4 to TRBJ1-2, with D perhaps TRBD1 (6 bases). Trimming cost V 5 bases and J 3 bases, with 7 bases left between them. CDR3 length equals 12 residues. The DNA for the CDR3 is TGTGCCAGCAGTCACAGGGACTATGGCTACACCTTC. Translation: CASSHRDYGYTF.

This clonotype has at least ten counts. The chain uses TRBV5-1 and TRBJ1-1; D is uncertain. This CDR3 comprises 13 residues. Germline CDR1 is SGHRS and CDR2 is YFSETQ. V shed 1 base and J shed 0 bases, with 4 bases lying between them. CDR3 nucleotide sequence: TGCGCCAGCAGCTTGACTATGAACACTGAAGCTTTCTTT. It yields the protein CASSLTMNTEAFF.

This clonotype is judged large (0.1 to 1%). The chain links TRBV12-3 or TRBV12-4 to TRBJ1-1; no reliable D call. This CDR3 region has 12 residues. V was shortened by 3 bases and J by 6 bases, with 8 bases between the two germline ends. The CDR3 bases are TGTGCCAGCAGTTTCGGGCAGCCTGAAGCTTTCTTT. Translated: CASSFGQPEAFF.

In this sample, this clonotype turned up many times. The CDR3 region is CSAWDRLQGQYF. The CDR3 DNA reads as TGCAGTGCCTGGGACAGACTACAGGGGCAGTACTTC. The chain uses TRBV20-1 and TRBJ2-7, with 7 bases lining up with TRBD1. This CDR3 comprises 12 residues. Trimming cost V 6 bases and J 9 bases; bases outside gene matches: 11. Germline CDR1 reads DFQATT; CDR2 reads SNEGSKA (reference sequence).